This T cell receptor (beta chain) is drawn from a study of shared clonotypes between healthy human individuals. Study context: CD4 naive and CD4 memory each took three plates per donor, while CD8 naive took two and CD8 memory one.

Only one count was recorded for this clone. Its antigen is unidentified. The data were produced by immunoSEQ multiplex PCR, yet TCRdb's version contains in-frame clones alone and is incomplete. The sample includes hundreds of thousands of clones, about 98% of them seen just once. Positive CCR7 selection of CD45RO-negative cells yielded the naive CD8 cells, and terminally differentiated effector memory CD45RA+ cells were excluded. General study findings and limits: Rarefaction revealed incomplete sorted-subset sequencing despite large depth.

The CDR3 loop spans 13 amino acids. Looked up from germline, CDR1 is SGDLS and CDR2 is YYNGEE. Trimming left V 0 bases short and J 7 bases short, with 11 bases between. Sequencing was performed on naive CD8+ T cells sorted from blood. The V and J genes are TRBV9 and TRBJ2-7; TRBD1 is a possible D gene (6 bases). The receptor was derived from a man in his thirties or forties in good health. CDR3 DNA: TGTGCCAGCAGCGTAGCCTGGACAGCTGAGCAGTACTTC. Residues: CASSVAWTAEQYF.